A selection of T cell receptor beta chains follows, all from one sample in a study of T cells in Graves' hyperthyroidism and ophthalmopathy. TCRdb analysed the multiplex PCR reads with MiXCR anew, one entry per CDR3 protein. The repertoire has a few hundred thousand distinct CDR3 sequences, roughly 15% of them found once; the top ten carry roughly 3%. Sample: blood. All receptors derive from a woman aged 40 to 49 with Graves' ophthalmopathy. Both conserved end residues are part of each CDR3. Each record gives: V gene, D gene, clone size, J gene, CDR3 protein, CDR3 DNA. The D gene is left open where the match is weak. For some rows the clone size is stated as once, few or many, or as a class when expanded; others skip it.

TRBV2	.	many	TRBJ1-5	CASSFPGLDQPQHF	TGTGCCAGCAGCTTTCCCGGGCTCGATCAGCCCCAGCATTTT
TRBV7-9	.	.	TRBJ2-2	CASWIMTGTGELFF	TGTGCCAGCTGGATAATGACGGGGACCGGGGAGCTGTTTTTT
TRBV9	TRBD2	once	TRBJ2-1	CASSARGDLEQFF	TGTGCCAGCAGCGCCCGGGGGGATCTTGAGCAGTTCTTC
TRBV29-1	TRBD2	many	TRBJ2-5	CSVETSGQETQYF	TGCAGCGTTGAGACTAGCGGCCAAGAGACCCAGTACTTC
TRBV28	TRBD1	few	TRBJ1-5	CASRLGTGTGHKPQHF	TGTGCCAGCAGACTCGGAACCGGGACAGGCCATAAGCCCCAGCATTTT
TRBV11-2	TRBD1	many	TRBJ1-2	CASSLPGQGHYGYTF	TGTGCCAGCAGCTTACCGGGACAGGGACACTATGGCTACACCTTC
TRBV7-2	TRBD2	few	TRBJ2-3	CASSYERTSGSDTQYF	TGTGCCAGCAGCTACGAAAGGACTAGCGGGAGTGATACGCAGTATTTT
TRBV4-2	.	.	TRBJ2-3	CATGQVSTDTQYF	TGTGCCACCGGACAAGTCAGCACAGATACGCAGTATTTT
TRBV3-1	.	many	TRBJ1-1	CASSQVGRQLNTEAFF	TGTGCCAGCAGCCAAGTCGGGCGACAGCTGAACACTGAAGCTTTCTTT
TRBV3-1	TRBD2	many	TRBJ2-2	CASSFGTITGELFF	TGTGCCAGCAGCTTTGGGACTATCACCGGGGAGCTGTTTTTT
TRBV27	.	.	TRBJ2-3	CASSPTRSIDAQYF	TGTGCCAGCAGTCCGACGAGGAGCATAGATGCGCAGTATTTT
TRBV19	.	few	TRBJ2-1	CASMGGGLDEQFF	TGTGCCAGTATGGGGGGGGGGCTCGATGAGCAGTTCTTC
TRBV25-1	.	few	TRBJ1-1	CASSDRDTEAFF	TGTGCCAGCAGTGACAGAGACACTGAAGCTTTCTTT
TRBV27	.	many	TRBJ1-5	CASSKQGGGQPQHF	TGTGCCAGCAGTAAACAGGGAGGGGGTCAGCCCCAGCATTTT
TRBV7-9	.	many	TRBJ2-5	CASSSPMGGGLGTQYF	TGTGCCAGCAGCTCCCCGATGGGGGGAGGTCTGGGGACCCAGTACTTC